Listed here are 12 T cell receptor beta chains from one sample, sequenced in a study of shared T cell receptors in the human thymus. Sequencing used immunoSEQ multiplex PCR; TCRdb keeps in-frame clones, though not all of them. The table has some 760,000 clones, 70% to 90% seen once. These records were also assigned to another study, of human thymus T cells.

Sequenced material: thymocytes. The origin of the receptors is a girl less than two years old with a congenital heart defect.

V gene TRBV27 combines with J gene TRBJ2-7; D may be TRBD1 (5 bases). The V end lost 7 bases, the J end lost 2 bases, and 15 bases lay between the germline ends. The CDR3 consists of 14 residues. Germline CDR1 and CDR2: MNHEY and SMNVEV (reference sequence). DNA of the CDR3: TGTGCCAGCACCCTTAGGTGGACAACCTACGAGCAGTACTTC. Its translation: CASTLRWTTYEQYF.

The rearrangement links TRBV7-9 to TRBJ2-7, with a possible D match to TRBD1 (6 bases). Germline CDR1 SEHNR, CDR2 FQNEAQ (reference sequence). The CDR3 sequence is 14 residues long. V lost 3 bases, J lost 6 bases, and 15 bases lay in between. For the CDR3, the DNA is TGTGCCAGCAGCTTTGGACAGTCAAGGAGCGAGCAGTACTTC. Amino acids: CASSFGQSRSEQYF.

The chain has TRBV5-6 and TRBJ1-1; 12 positions match TRBD1. CDR1 and CDR2 from the germline V gene are SGHDT and YYEEEE. Trimming removed 4 bases from V and 8 bases from J; junction bases left unmatched: 3. The CDR3 sequence is 13 residues long. The CDR3 bases are TGTGCCAGCAGCGCGGGACAGGGGGCAGAAGCTTTCTTT. Translating it yields CASSAGQGAEAFF. The variable domain in full, with the rest retrieved from reference TRBV5-6 and TRBJ1-1, is DAGVTQSPTHLIKTRGQQVTLRCSPKSGHDTVSWYQQALGQGPQFIFQYYEEEERQRGNFPDRFSGHQFPNYSSELNVNALLLGDSALYLCASSAGQGAEAFFGQGTRLTVV.

The V gene is TRBV2, the J gene TRBJ1-2; 10 positions agree with TRBD1. Trimming at V came to 6 bases and at J to 6 bases, leaving 10 bases not matched to a gene. Germline CDR1 SNHLY, CDR2 FYNNEI. This CDR3 region has 15 residues. Here the CDR3 DNA reads TGTGCCAGCAGCTTCCGGGACAGGGGTGATCATGGCTACACCTTC. It translates to CASSFRDRGDHGYTF.

A word on this clone: Other nucleotide sequences in the sample specify the same CDR3. The chain employs TRBV19 and TRBJ1-5; no clear D gene. Germline CDR1 is LNHDA and CDR2 is SQIVND (reference sequence). Trimming pared 2 bases from V and 3 bases from J, leaving 14 bases between. CDR3 length: 16 residues. CDR3 bases: TGTGCCAGTAGTATACTCCCTGGACTGAACAATCAGCCCCAGCATTTT. Its translation: CASSILPGLNNQPQHF.

This chain links TRBV19 with TRBJ1-1; TRBD1 matches at 8 bases. Unmatched junction bases numbered 9, after V lost 3 bases and J lost 0 bases. Germline V gene lookup returns CDR1 LNHDA and CDR2 SQIVND (reference sequence). This CDR3 is 17 amino acids long. The CDR3 is CASSMVPDRGMNTEAFF. The CDR3 DNA follows: TGTGCCAGTAGTATGGTCCCCGACAGGGGAATGAACACTGAAGCTTTCTTT. Filled out from reference TRBV19 and TRBJ1-1, the complete variable domain reads DGGITQSPKYLFRKEGQNVTLSCEQNLNHDAMYWYRQDPGQGLRLIYYSQIVNDFQKGDIAEGYSVSREKKESFPLTVTSAQKNPTAFYLCASSMVPDRGMNTEAFFGQGTRLTVV.

The chain recombines TRBV27 with TRBJ1-5; tentative D call: TRBD1 (6 bases). Germline V gene sequence: CDR1 MNHEY, CDR2 SMNVEV (reference sequence). The CDR3 extends over 17 amino acids. Deletions cut 8 bases from V and 1 base from J, with 21 bases between. CDR3 loop: CASGLRGLGASNQPQHF. The CDR3 nucleotides are TGTGCCAGCGGCTTAAGGGGTTTGGGGGCGAGCAATCAGCCCCAGCATTTT.

V and J are TRBV7-2 and TRBJ2-1; D is possibly TRBD2 (6 bases). CDR3 length: 14 amino acids. The ends were cut back, 5 bases at V and 8 bases at J, with 16 bases in the middle. In germline, CDR1 is SGHTA, CDR2 FQGNSA. CDR3 bases: TGTGCCAGCAGCCTGAGACTAGTTCTCTATGAGCAGTTCTTC. Its translation is CASSLRLVLYEQFF.

This sequence joins TRBV18 and TRBJ2-7; maybe TRBD1 (6 bases). The CDR3 totals 15 residues. Germline assignment: CDR1 KGHSH and CDR2 LQKENI. V lost 2 bases to trimming and J lost 2 bases, with 13 bases between them. The CDR3 sequence: CASSPTISGAYEQYF. CDR3 nucleotide sequence: TGTGCCAGCTCACCAACTATCTCAGGGGCCTACGAGCAGTACTTC.

This clone was seen once. DNA of the CDR3: TGTGCCAGTAGTATAGATGGGCGTACCCGTGGCGCGAACACCATATATTTT. Its translation is CASSIDGRTRGANTIYF. The chain is built from TRBV19 and TRBJ1-3; D gene unclear. V lost 0 bases, J lost 7 bases, and 19 bases lay in between. The CDR3 length is 17 residues. Germline CDR1 and CDR2: LNHDA and SQIVND (reference sequence).

The genes are TRBV28 and TRBJ2-5; 8 nucleotides match TRBD1. The CDR3 has 15 amino acids. Germline V CDR1 and CDR2: MDHEN, SYDVKM. V trimming: 7 bases; J trimming: 5 bases; junction bases outside the gene matches: 12. The CDR3 here is CASIPGQGVSETQYF. CDR3 sequence (DNA): TGTGCCAGCATTCCCGGACAGGGAGTGTCCGAGACCCAGTACTTC. The complete variable domain, with remaining parts taken from reference TRBV28 and TRBJ2-5, reads DVKVTQSSRYLVKRTGEKVFLECVQDMDHENMFWYRQDPGLGLRLIYFSYDVKMKEKGDIPEGYSVSREKKERFSLILESASTNQTSMYLCASIPGQGVSETQYFGPGTRLLVL.

The chain carries TRBV4-1 and TRBJ2-7, with 7 bases aligning to TRBD1. CDR3 size: 17 residues. Germline V gene sequence: CDR1 MGHRA, CDR2 YSYEKL. V shed 0 bases, J shed 5 bases, and the junction held 13 bases outside the gene matches. CDR3: CASSQEPTQGVRNEQYF. CDR3 DNA: TGCGCCAGCAGCCAAGAACCGACGCAGGGGGTACGGAACGAGCAGTACTTC.